This T cell receptor (beta chain) was sequenced for a study of kidney transplant recipient with SARS-CoV-2 infection. Many counts were recorded for this clonotype. TCRdb re-analysed the reads in MiXCR, keeping a single row per CDR3 protein. Seen here are about 250,000 distinct CDR3 sequences, 25% to 35% observed once, and the top ten hold around 6.8%. The clonotype originates from a young adult male patient who had COVID-19 and was a kidney transplant recipient. Certain T cells may be donor cells from the graft. Source: a blood sample, taken at baseline and between days 110 and 120 from a kidney transplant recipient.

DNA for the CDR3: TGTGCCAGCAGCGTGACGCAGAATGAGCAGTTCTTC. This gives the protein CASSVTQNEQFF. V usage is TRBV9 and J usage is TRBJ2-1; no clear D gene. Trimming removed 2 bases at V and 7 bases at J, with 7 bases between. CDR1 and CDR2 (germline): SGDLS, YYNGEE. The CDR3 loop spans 12 amino acids.